Each of the 7 T cell receptor beta chains below was sequenced from the same sample in a study of cytotoxic CD8 clonotypes in ibrutinib-treated CLL. The repertoire was sequenced with immunoSEQ multiplex PCR; TCRdb's copy has only in-frame clones and lacks some. The profile shows 110,000 to 150,000 clones, roughly 77% of them singletons. This specimen was PBMCs, taken after 12 months of ibrutinib treatment. The source of these receptors is a human donor with chronic lymphocytic leukemia.

A few counts support this clone. The CDR3 spells CASSSIAQGGGYGYTF. The CDR3 nucleotides read TGTGCCAGCAGTTCGATAGCCCAGGGGGGTGGCTATGGCTACACCTTC. V and J are TRBV28 and TRBJ1-2; 7 bases fit TRBD1. CDR3 length: 16 residues. After removal of 4 bases from V and 4 bases from J, the junction contained 12 bases not matched to a gene. Germline V gene sequence: CDR1 MDHEN, CDR2 SYDVKM.

This clone was detected only a few times. The chain has TRBV16 and TRBJ1-2; D gene uncertain. Germline V gene sequence: CDR1 KGHSY, CDR2 FQNENV. CDR3 length: 12 amino acids. Trimming left V 3 bases short and J 4 bases short, with 6 bases between. Here the CDR3 DNA reads TGTGCCAGCAGCCAGGGCGGCTATGGCTACACCTTC. This translates into CASSQGGYGYTF.

The rearrangement links TRBV9 to TRBJ2-1; perhaps TRBD2 as D (5 bases). Germline CDR1 reads SGDLS; CDR2 reads YYNGEE. Trimming left V 6 bases short and J 0 bases short, with 13 bases between. This CDR3 has 15 amino acids. The CDR3 sequence: CASTAGESSYNEQFF. DNA for the CDR3: TGTGCCAGCACCGCGGGCGAGAGCTCCTACAATGAGCAGTTCTTC.

The chain employs TRBV27 and TRBJ2-7; TRBD1 matches at 8 bases. This CDR3 has 14 residues. The trim removed 6 bases at V and 0 bases at J, leaving 4 bases unmatched. The germline V gene has CDR1 MNHEY and CDR2 SMNVEV (reference sequence). DNA for the CDR3: TGTGCCAGCAGACGGACAGGGAGCTCCTACGAGCAGTACTTC. Residues: CASRRTGSSYEQYF.

This rearrangement joins TRBV4-1 to TRBJ2-5, with a possible D match to TRBD1 (6 bases). V lost 4 bases, J lost 3 bases, and 9 bases lay in between. The CDR3 length is 13 residues. In germline, CDR1 is MGHRA, CDR2 YSYEKL. The CDR3 DNA reads as TGCGCCAGCAGCCTATGGACAGAAGAGACCCAGTACTTC. Protein: CASSLWTEETQYF.

The chain joins TRBV5-4 to TRBJ2-1, with 8 bases aligning to TRBD1. Trimming at V came to 4 bases and at J to 3 bases, leaving 9 bases not matched to a gene. CDR3 length equals 16 residues. Germline CDR1 is SGHNT and CDR2 is YYREEE (reference sequence). CDR3 sequence: CASSRSQTGDYNEQFF. DNA of the CDR3: TGTGCCAGCAGCCGAAGTCAGACAGGGGACTACAATGAGCAGTTCTTC.

The chain carries TRBV7-2 and TRBJ1-1; D gene uncertain. Germline lookup yields CDR1 SGHTA and CDR2 FQGNSA. The germline V and J ends were trimmed by 1 base and 4 bases, with 10 bases remaining between them. The CDR3 consists of 14 residues. The CDR3 is CASSLVVGLTEAFF. The CDR3 DNA reads TGTGCCAGCAGCTTAGTCGTCGGGCTCACTGAAGCTTTCTTT.